The clone carrying this T cell receptor (beta chain) was seen at least ten times. The antigen remains undetermined. One entry per CDR3 protein results from TCRdb running MiXCR on the RT-PCR reads. Of some 850,000 distinct CDR3 sequences in the sample, 15% to 20% were seen once. This sample was included in a study of response to subunit inactivated influenza vaccine. Broader study findings: The authors proposed limited new T cell recruitment per seasonal influenza vaccination.

V dropped 3 bases and J dropped 8; count of bases not matched to a gene: 12. The germline V gene has CDR1 DFQATT and CDR2 SNEGSKA (reference sequence). The CDR3 has 15 amino acids. The chain has TRBV20-1 and TRBJ2-1, with 8 bases matching TRBD2. The source is a man between 50 and 59 years old who received an inactivated influenza vaccine. Sequencing used PBMCs from blood, obtained less than 6 days after vaccination. CDR3 sequence: CSARSVTGGYDEQFF. CDR3 sequence (DNA): TGCAGTGCTAGGAGCGTCACGGGAGGGTACGATGAGCAGTTCTTC.